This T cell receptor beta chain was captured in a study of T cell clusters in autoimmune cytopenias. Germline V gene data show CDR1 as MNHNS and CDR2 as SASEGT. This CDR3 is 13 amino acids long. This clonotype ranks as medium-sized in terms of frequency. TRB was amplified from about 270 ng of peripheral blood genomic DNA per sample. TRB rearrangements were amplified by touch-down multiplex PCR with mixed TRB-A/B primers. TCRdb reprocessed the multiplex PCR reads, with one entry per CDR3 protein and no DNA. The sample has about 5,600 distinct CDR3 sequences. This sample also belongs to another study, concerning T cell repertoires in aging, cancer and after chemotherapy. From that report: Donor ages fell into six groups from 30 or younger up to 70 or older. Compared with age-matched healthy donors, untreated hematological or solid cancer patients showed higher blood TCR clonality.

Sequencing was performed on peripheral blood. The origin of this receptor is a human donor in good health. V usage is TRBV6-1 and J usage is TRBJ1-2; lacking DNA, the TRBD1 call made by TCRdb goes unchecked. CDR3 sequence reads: CASTLRENYGYTF.